The 14 T cell receptor beta chains below come from one sample, sequenced in a study of Ad26.COV2.S vaccination and SARS-CoV-2 variants. Data came from immunoSEQ multiplex PCR; TCRdb stores just in-frame clones and leaves some out. The sample contains roughly 700,000 clones, about 90% of which appear only once. Treatment described: roughly 18 received Ad26.COV2.S at low or high dose, single or two shots; about 5 received placebo; per-sample allocation not given. It was on day 63 after the first vaccine or placebo injection that samples were taken. The sample consisted of peripheral blood, taken in a trial of Ad26.COV2.S vaccine versus placebo. The receptors derive from a person aged 18-60 years who received the Ad26.COV2.S COVID-19 vaccine or a placebo.

The CDR3 DNA reads as TGTGCCAGCAGCCGTAATTCCTACGAGCAGTACTTC. Translating gives CASSRNSYEQYF. This chain uses TRBV6-2 or TRBV6-3 with TRBJ2-7; D gene uncertain. CDR1 is MNHEY, CDR2 SVGEGT, per germline. CDR3 length: 12 residues. Trimming removed 6 bases from V and 1 base from J, with 7 bases in between.

The chain is built from TRBV27 and TRBJ2-7; D remains unclear. The germline V gene encodes CDR1 MNHEY and CDR2 SMNVEV (reference sequence). CDR3 length: 13 amino acids. The V and J ends lost 0 bases and 5 bases respectively, with 8 bases between them. CDR3 region: CASSLSPVDEQYF. Here the CDR3 DNA reads TGTGCCAGCAGTTTATCCCCCGTGGACGAGCAGTACTTC.

This chain uses TRBV29-1 with TRBJ2-3; D uncertain. V was shortened by 3 bases and J by 6 bases, with 4 bases between the two germline ends. The CDR3 has 10 residues. Per germline, CDR1 SQVTM and CDR2 ANQGSEA. CDR3 bases: TGCAGCGTTGAGCGGGATACGCAGTATTTT. Translating it yields CSVERDTQYF.

The rearrangement links TRBV19 to TRBJ2-7, with 9 bases aligning to TRBD2. Germline V gene data show CDR1 as LNHDA and CDR2 as SQIVND (reference sequence). Losses at the gene ends were 3 bases for V and 4 bases for J; bases not matched to a gene: 4. The CDR3 is 14 amino acids. In DNA form, the CDR3 reads TGTGCCAGTAGTATCGATAGCGGGAGTTACGAGCAGTACTTC. Its translation: CASSIDSGSYEQYF. The full variable domain, its missing parts supplied by reference TRBV19 and TRBJ2-7, is DGGITQSPKYLFRKEGQNVTLSCEQNLNHDAMYWYRQDPGQGLRLIYYSQIVNDFQKGDIAEGYSVSREKKESFPLTVTSAQKNPTAFYLCASSIDSGSYEQYFGPGTRLTVT.

With regard to this clone: This CDR3 is also generated by other DNA sequences in the sample. This chain links TRBV6-5 with TRBJ2-3; D is perhaps TRBD1 (5 bases). V shed 2 bases and J shed 4 bases, with 7 bases lying between them. CDR1 is MNHEY and CDR2 is SVGAGI in the germline V gene. The CDR3 is 13 residues long. The CDR3: CASSYRGPDTQYF. CDR3 nucleotides: TGTGCCAGCAGTTACAGGGGCCCAGATACGCAGTATTTT.

The chain employs TRBV6-5 and TRBJ2-1; 13 bases are a match to TRBD2. The V segment lost 2 bases and the J segment 10 bases; nucleotides outside the gene matches: 5. From germline, CDR1 is MNHEY and CDR2 SVGAGI. The length of the CDR3 is 15 residues. In DNA form, the CDR3 reads TGTGCCAGCAGTTACGGACTAGCGGGGGTCCGGGAGCAGTTCTTC. Encoded protein: CASSYGLAGVREQFF.

V is TRBV6-2 or TRBV6-3 and J is TRBJ1-2; D uncertain. The CDR3 consists of 13 residues. Trimming removed 5 bases from V and 8 bases from J, with 15 bases in between. The germline V gene has CDR1 MNHEY and CDR2 SVGEGT. The CDR3 nucleotides read TGTGCCAGCAGTCCCTCCCTCGACCGGGGCTACACCTTC. Amino acids: CASSPSLDRGYTF.

The chain recombines TRBV11-2 with TRBJ1-2; possible D gene TRBD1, 6 bases. The ends were cut back, 3 bases at V and 7 bases at J, with 12 bases in the middle. CDR3 size: 13 residues. Germline CDR1 is SGHAT and CDR2 is FQNNGV. CDR3 DNA sequence: TGTGCCAGCAGCTTGGGGGCAGGGGTTGGCTACACCTTC. Protein sequence: CASSLGAGVGYTF. The whole variable domain, filled in from reference TRBV11-2 and TRBJ1-2, reads EAGVAQSPRYKIIEKRQSVAFWCNPISGHATLYWYQQILGQGPKLLIQFQNNGVVDDSQLPKDRFSAERLKGVDSTLKIQPAKLEDSAVYLCASSLGAGVGYTFGSGTRLTVV.

This chain joins TRBV7-2 and TRBJ1-5, with D tentatively TRBD1 (6 bases). In germline, CDR1 is SGHTA, CDR2 FQGNSA. This CDR3 has 16 residues. V lost 4 bases to trimming and J lost 3 bases, with 16 bases between them. As DNA, the CDR3 is TGTGCCAGCAGCTCGGGCACCCGGGGGGCCAATCAGCCCCAGCATTTT. It yields the protein CASSSGTRGANQPQHF. The full variable domain, with the rest looked up from reference TRBV7-2 and TRBJ1-5, is GAGVSQSPSNKVTEKGKDVELRCDPISGHTALYWYRQSLGQGLEFLIYFQGNSAPDKSGLPSDRFSAERTGGSVSTLTIQRTQQEDSAVYLCASSSGTRGANQPQHFGDGTRLSIL.

The chain carries TRBV23-1 and TRBJ2-7; D is unclear. TRBV23-1 is known as an ORF, though its function is uncertain. V was cut by 4 bases and J by 2 bases, with 12 bases left in between. The CDR3 sequence is 14 residues long. The CDR3, as DNA: TGCGCCAGCAGTCGGCAGCGCCTCGCCTACGAGCAGTACTTC. Its translation: CASSRQRLAYEQYF.

The V and J genes are TRBV15 and TRBJ2-5; 7 bases are shared with TRBD2. V shed 5 bases, J shed 5 bases, and the junction held 11 bases outside the gene matches. The germline V gene encodes CDR1 LNHNV and CDR2 YYDKDF (reference sequence). The CDR3 loop spans 15 amino acids. The CDR3 sequence is CATSSQSGKFETQYF. The CDR3 bases are TGTGCCACCAGCTCGCAGAGCGGGAAGTTCGAGACCCAGTACTTC.

Of note for this clone: Within the sample, other DNA sequences also encode this same CDR3. The chain links TRBV19 to TRBJ1-5; D ambiguous. Germline V lookup: CDR1 LNHDA, CDR2 SQIVND (reference sequence). There are 14 residues in the CDR3. Trimming pared 1 base from V and 4 bases from J, leaving 8 bases between. As DNA, the CDR3 is TGTGCCAGTAGTATAGGGGGAAGAAATCAGCCCCAGCATTTT. Translating it yields CASSIGGRNQPQHF.

V and J are TRBV3-1 (or the pseudogene TRBV3-2) and TRBJ2-5; 12 bases fit TRBD2. Germline lookup yields CDR1 LGHDT and CDR2 YNNKEL (reference sequence). V was clipped by 5 bases and J by 7 bases; unmatched bases: 11. The CDR3 loop spans 16 amino acids. The CDR3 DNA sequence: TGTGCCAGCAGCGCTCTGACTAGCGGGAGAGTGGTGACCCAGTACTTC. Residues: CASSALTSGRVVTQYF.

The rearrangement joins TRBV7-2 to TRBJ2-3; 10 bases match TRBD2. V lost 1 base to trimming and J lost 2 bases; unmatched junction nucleotides: 3. This CDR3 has 16 amino acids. Germline values: CDR1 SGHTA, CDR2 FQGNSA. The CDR3 region is CASSLGTSGYTDTQYF. The CDR3 bases are TGTGCCAGCAGCTTAGGGACTAGCGGTTACACAGATACGCAGTATTTT.